Shown below are 16 T cell receptor beta chains from a single sample sequenced in a study of molecular identifiers for immune sequencing clone quantification. From the PCR reads, TCRdb called clonotypes with MiXCR, one entry per CDR3 protein. The sample holds some 580,000 distinct CDR3 sequences, around 25% seen once. Sequencing was done on a sample of naive CD8+ T cells from blood, with Jurkat cell RNA spiked in. Subset noted: FACS-sorted CD8+CD4-CCR7+CD45RA+ naive T cells. Every receptor here comes from a human donor in good health. Some libraries in this study had Jurkat cell RNA spiked in.

This clonotype was counted many times. V usage is TRBV6-2 or TRBV6-3 and J usage is TRBJ2-3; D may be TRBD1 (6 bases). Germline V gives CDR1 MNHEY, CDR2 SVGEGT. The CDR3 is 16 residues long. The V end lost 2 bases, the J end lost 2 bases, and 14 bases lay between the germline ends. DNA for the CDR3: TGTGCCAGCAGTTACCCTTGGGGACACAACACAGATACGCAGTATTTT. Its translation is CASSYPWGHNTDTQYF.

The chain joins TRBV7-2 to TRBJ1-3; a weak D match, TRBD1 (5 bases). The germline V gene has CDR1 SGHTA and CDR2 FQGNSA. The CDR3 spans 15 residues. Trimming shortened V by 5 bases and J by 0 bases, and 11 bases separated the two germline ends. CDR3 sequence (DNA): TGTGCCAGCAGCCGTGGGGGGGTCTCTGGAAACACCATATATTTT. This codes for CASSRGGVSGNTIYF.

With regard to this clonotype: This CDR3 fails to terminate in the conserved phenylalanine or tryptophan, so it likely reflects a read error. The DNA is left out, because the CDR3 cannot be placed on it with certainty; the CDR3 is given as TCRdb lists it. The CDR3 sequence: CASSQDRGSNQPPHS. This chain uses TRBV4-3 with TRBJ1-5. CDR1 and CDR2 (germline): LGHNA, YSLEER. The length of the CDR3 is 15 amino acids, counting both ends.

This clonotype has a count of ten or more. This chain joins TRBV30 and TRBJ2-2; 9 bases line up with TRBD2. The CDR3 consists of 16 residues. The V gene end was trimmed by 0 bases and the J gene end by 0 bases; junction bases not matched to a gene: 2. Germline CDR1 reads GTSNPN; CDR2 reads SVGIG (reference sequence). In nucleotides, the CDR3 is TGTGCCTGGAGTGTACTAGCGGGCTCGAACACCGGGGAGCTGTTTTTT. This sequence encodes CAWSVLAGSNTGELFF.

The CDR3 is CASSPQGAGIYNEQFF. For the CDR3, the DNA is TGTGCCAGCAGCCCCCAGGGAGCGGGGATTTACAATGAGCAGTTCTTC. This rearrangement joins TRBV13 to TRBJ2-1; 7 nucleotides line up with TRBD2. The CDR3 runs 16 residues. V shed 5 bases and J 4 bases; nucleotides not matched to a gene: 11. Germline CDR1 and CDR2: PRHDT and FYEKMQ (reference sequence).

The table lists this clonotype with a few counts. The chain joins TRBV19 to TRBJ1-5; D unresolved. CDR1 is LNHDA, CDR2 SQIVND, per germline (reference sequence). Trimming removed 1 base from V and 1 base from J, with 5 bases in between. The CDR3 sequence is 14 residues long. As DNA, the CDR3 is TGTGCCAGTAGTATAGTAGGGAGCAATCAGCCCCAGCATTTT. Protein: CASSIVGSNQPQHF.

With regard to this clonotype: A much larger clone sits a single nucleotide away, making a read error possible. CDR3 coding DNA: TGTGCCACCAGGGACAGGGGATGGAATACAGATACGCAGTATTTT. Translating gives CATRDRGWNTDTQYF. The V call is TRBV24-1, the J call TRBJ2-3, with TRBD1 matching over 9 bases. V dropped 7 bases and J dropped 3; count of bases not matched to a gene: 7. Germline V lookup: CDR1 KGHDR, CDR2 SFDVKD. The CDR3 consists of 15 residues.

Concerning this clonotype itself: A much larger clone is a single base away; this may be a read error. The V call is TRBV13, the J call TRBJ1-4; D unclear. The ends were cut back, 5 bases at V and 6 bases at J, with 13 bases in the middle. Germline assignment: CDR1 PRHDT and CDR2 FYEKMQ (reference sequence). This CDR3 is 14 amino acids long. CDR3: CASSQQTPHEKLFF. Written as DNA, the CDR3 is TGTGCCAGCAGCCAACAGACACCCCATGAAAAACTGTTTTTT.

As to this clonotype: This may arise from a read error, as a much more abundant clone is one base away. The CDR3 here is CASSVGGLQYF. The DNA for the CDR3 is TGTGCCAGCAGCGTAGGGGGTCTGCAGTATTTT. This chain uses TRBV9 with TRBJ2-3; no clear D. V lost 0 bases and J lost 11, with 7 bases in between. Germline lookup yields CDR1 SGDLS and CDR2 YYNGEE. The CDR3 has 11 amino acids.

This clonotype appeared many times. The chain is built from TRBV7-9 and TRBJ1-1, with D unresolved. The germline V gene encodes CDR1 SEHNR and CDR2 FQNEAQ (reference sequence). There are 13 residues in the CDR3. V was trimmed by 5 bases and J by 6 bases, leaving 13 bases between them. For the CDR3, the DNA is TGTGCCAGCAGCCCCCAGTGGAAGTCTGAAGCTTTCTTT. It codes for CASSPQWKSEAFF.

This clonotype has only a few counts. The rearrangement uses TRBV6-2 or TRBV6-3 and TRBJ2-2, with D uncertain. This CDR3 is built from 16 residues. Germline CDR1 reads MNHEY; CDR2 reads SVGEGT. The V end lost 1 base, the J end lost 4 bases, and 13 bases lay between the germline ends. The chain's CDR3 is CASSYFGQDPTGELFF. The CDR3 DNA reads as TGTGCCAGCAGTTACTTTGGGCAGGACCCCACCGGGGAGCTGTTTTTT.

As to this clonotype: Compared with germline, one end of the junction differs, possibly owing to a read error. The chain employs TRBV29-1 and TRBJ2-3, with D hard to call. Looked up from germline, CDR1 is SQVTM and CDR2 is ANQGSEA. The CDR3 consists of 15 residues. CDR3 sequence reads: CSVEDLGSSTDMQYF. CDR3 bases: TGCAGCGTTGAAGATCTGGGCAGCTCCACAGATATGCAGTATTTT.

The V gene is TRBV20-1, the J gene TRBJ2-7; 12 bases map to TRBD2. After removal of 6 bases from V and 3 bases from J, the junction contained 9 bases not matched to a gene. Germline V gene data show CDR1 as DFQATT and CDR2 as SNEGSKA (reference sequence). The CDR3 length is 15 residues. In DNA, the CDR3 is TGCAGTGCGAGAAGGACTAGCGGGAACTACTACGAGCAGTACTTC. Translation gives CSARRTSGNYYEQYF.

V and J are TRBV6-5 and TRBJ2-1; 7 nucleotides align to TRBD1. V dropped 2 bases and J dropped 7; count of bases not matched to a gene: 2. Germline values: CDR1 MNHEY, CDR2 SVGAGI. The CDR3 is made up of 13 amino acids. CDR3 protein: CASSYGTVNEQFF. In nucleotides, the CDR3 is TGTGCCAGCAGTTACGGGACAGTGAATGAGCAGTTCTTC.

This clonotype was counted between two and nine times. The rearrangement links TRBV7-8 to TRBJ1-3; 7 nucleotides line up with TRBD1. Germline V lookup: CDR1 SGHVS, CDR2 FQNEAQ. The junction had 4 bases not matched to a gene; V was cut back by 5 bases and J by 3 bases. This CDR3 has 14 amino acids. The CDR3 is CASSPQGGGNTIYF. The CDR3 coding sequence is TGTGCCAGCAGCCCGCAGGGGGGTGGAAACACCATATATTTT.

This clonotype was observed a handful of times. The chain uses TRBV10-3 and TRBJ2-5, with unresolved D. The germline CDR1 and CDR2 sequences are ENHRY and SYGVKD. V shed 3 bases and J shed 3 bases, with 5 bases lying between them. The CDR3 has 12 residues. CDR3 residues: CAISDEEETQYF. CDR3 in DNA: TGTGCCATCAGTGACGAAGAAGAGACCCAGTACTTC.